Listed below are T cell receptor beta chains from one sample, sequenced in a study of identifying expanded T cells in peripheral blood. This table comes from immunoSEQ multiplex PCR, and its TCRdb copy is limited to in-frame clones, with some not included. The sample has around 94,000 clones, about 91% seen once. The sequencing sample was made of blood. These receptors were collected from a person aged 18 to 75 in good health. Both conserved end residues are part of each CDR3. The order of the fields is CDR3 DNA, CDR3 protein, clone size, D gene, V gene, J gene. A D gene is named only where the DNA matches it firmly. Clone size is not always given. Where it is, it says once, few, many or a class for expanded clones.

CDR3 DNA: TGTGCCAGCAGCCCCCCGGGGGGGAGAGATGAGCAGTTCTTC
CDR3 protein: CASSPPGGRDEQFF
clone size: .
D gene: TRBD2
V gene: TRBV7-8
J gene: TRBJ2-1

CDR3 DNA: TGTGCCAGTAGGAACCGGACAGGAGCAACTAATGAAAAACTGTTTTTT
CDR3 protein: CASRNRTGATNEKLFF
clone size: .
D gene: TRBD1
V gene: TRBV19
J gene: TRBJ1-4

CDR3 DNA: TGTGCCAGCAGCCCGAAACAGGGGGCGAGGGAAGCTTTCTTT
CDR3 protein: CASSPKQGAREAFF
clone size: .
D gene: TRBD1
V gene: TRBV7-9
J gene: TRBJ1-1

CDR3 DNA: TGCGCCAGCAGGGACGCCCGCTCTGGAAACACCATATATTTT
CDR3 protein: CASRDARSGNTIYF
clone size: .
D gene: .
V gene: TRBV5-1
J gene: TRBJ1-3

CDR3 DNA: TGTGCCAGCAGGTGCTCCAAACAAAGTCGGGCCAACGTCCTGACTTTC
CDR3 protein: CASRCSKQSRANVLTF
clone size: .
D gene: .
V gene: TRBV21-1
J gene: TRBJ2-6

CDR3 DNA: TGTGCCAGCAGAATTGACAGAGACACAGATACGCAGTATTTT
CDR3 protein: CASRIDRDTDTQYF
clone size: .
D gene: .
V gene: TRBV7-9
J gene: TRBJ2-3

CDR3 DNA: TGTGCCAGCAGTGAGGTTCGGGTGGGACAGGGGACAGAGACCCAGTACTTC
CDR3 protein: CASSEVRVGQGTETQYF
clone size: .
D gene: TRBD1
V gene: TRBV2
J gene: TRBJ2-5

CDR3 DNA: TGTGCCTGGAGTGCCCCTTACGAAGCTTTCTTT
CDR3 protein: CAWSAPYEAFF
clone size: once
D gene: .
V gene: TRBV30
J gene: TRBJ1-1

CDR3 DNA: TGTGCCAGCAGCTTAGTTGTCGCCGGGGAGCTGTTTTTT
CDR3 protein: CASSLVVAGELFF
clone size: .
D gene: .
V gene: TRBV11-3
J gene: TRBJ2-2

CDR3 DNA: TGTGCCAGCAGTCCGACTAGGGATAAAGAGACCCAGTACTTC
CDR3 protein: CASSPTRDKETQYF
clone size: once
D gene: .
V gene: TRBV2
J gene: TRBJ2-5

CDR3 DNA: TGTGCCAGCAGTTTATTCCCCCCAAGAGGTCAGCCCCAGCATTTT
CDR3 protein: CASSLFPPRGQPQHF
clone size: .
D gene: .
V gene: TRBV28
J gene: TRBJ1-5

CDR3 DNA: TGTGCCAGCAGTCCTCAGGGACTCTCGAACACTGAAGCTTTCTTT
CDR3 protein: CASSPQGLSNTEAFF
clone size: .
D gene: .
V gene: TRBV28
J gene: TRBJ1-1

CDR3 DNA: TGTGCCACCAGCGACCCCGGAACAGCCACTAACTATGGCTACACCTTC
CDR3 protein: CATSDPGTATNYGYTF
clone size: .
D gene: .
V gene: TRBV15
J gene: TRBJ1-2

CDR3 DNA: TGTGCCAGCAGCTCCCGGACTGCCCAAGAGACCCAGTACTTC
CDR3 protein: CASSSRTAQETQYF
clone size: .
D gene: .
V gene: TRBV9
J gene: TRBJ2-5

CDR3 DNA: TGTGCCAGTAGTATCCTTTTCCCGGGACAGGGACACACTGAAGCTTTCTTT
CDR3 protein: CASSILFPGQGHTEAFF
clone size: .
D gene: TRBD1
V gene: TRBV19
J gene: TRBJ1-1

CDR3 DNA: TGCGCCAGCGGGTTACCTTCGAACACTGAAGCTTTCTTT
CDR3 protein: CASGLPSNTEAFF
clone size: .
D gene: .
V gene: TRBV5-1
J gene: TRBJ1-1

CDR3 DNA: TGTGCCAGTAGTCCCCGGGTCGATGAAAAACTGTTTTTT
CDR3 protein: CASSPRVDEKLFF
clone size: .
D gene: .
V gene: TRBV19
J gene: TRBJ1-4

CDR3 DNA: TGCGCCAGCAGCCAAGAGAGTAGCGGGGGATCAGATACGCAGTATTTT
CDR3 protein: CASSQESSGGSDTQYF
clone size: once
D gene: TRBD2
V gene: TRBV4-3
J gene: TRBJ2-3

CDR3 DNA: TGCAGCGCCCGGAGGGATACGCAGTATTTT
CDR3 protein: CSARRDTQYF
clone size: .
D gene: .
V gene: TRBV29-1
J gene: TRBJ2-3

CDR3 DNA: TGTGCCAGCAGTGATAAGACAGGGGGCTTTGGAAATCAGCCCCAGCATTTT
CDR3 protein: CASSDKTGGFGNQPQHF
clone size: .
D gene: TRBD1
V gene: TRBV6-1
J gene: TRBJ1-5

CDR3 DNA: TGTGCCAGCAGTGGGACTAGCGATTCTTTGGATGAGCAGTTCTTC
CDR3 protein: CASSGTSDSLDEQFF
clone size: .
D gene: TRBD2
V gene: TRBV2
J gene: TRBJ2-1

CDR3 DNA: TGTGCCAGCAGTGACGAAGCTCGTTTAACAATGAACACTGAAGCTTTCTTT
CDR3 protein: CASSDEARLTMNTEAFF
clone size: .
D gene: .
V gene: TRBV25-1
J gene: TRBJ1-1

CDR3 DNA: TGTGCCAGCAGCTTGGCTAGAACCTATGGCTACACCTTC
CDR3 protein: CASSLARTYGYTF
clone size: .
D gene: .
V gene: TRBV5-6
J gene: TRBJ1-2

CDR3 DNA: TGTGCCAGCAGTTTTCCTAATGGGACTAGCGGGAGTGCCGCTTACAATGAGCAGTTCTTC
CDR3 protein: CASSFPNGTSGSAAYNEQFF
clone size: .
D gene: TRBD2
V gene: TRBV28
J gene: TRBJ2-1

CDR3 DNA: TGTGCCAGTAGTATAGCCCGCCCCCCCTTGACCTTC
CDR3 protein: CASSIARPPLTF
clone size: few
D gene: .
V gene: TRBV19
J gene: TRBJ1-2

CDR3 DNA: TGTGCCAGTAGATCGGAAGGGAATCACTATGGCTACACCTTC
CDR3 protein: CASRSEGNHYGYTF
clone size: .
D gene: .
V gene: TRBV19
J gene: TRBJ1-2

CDR3 DNA: TGTGCCAGCAGATCCGACAGCTCTGGAAACACCATATATTTT
CDR3 protein: CASRSDSSGNTIYF
clone size: .
D gene: .
V gene: TRBV6-5
J gene: TRBJ1-3

CDR3 DNA: TGTGCCAGCAGCAGGACTAGCGGGAGTGGCAATGAGCAGTTCTTC
CDR3 protein: CASSRTSGSGNEQFF
clone size: once
D gene: TRBD2
V gene: TRBV14
J gene: TRBJ2-1

CDR3 DNA: TGTGCCAGCACTTGGGGACGGGGGACCGGGGAGCTGTTTTTT
CDR3 protein: CASTWGRGTGELFF
clone size: .
D gene: .
V gene: TRBV6-1
J gene: TRBJ2-2

CDR3 DNA: TGCGCCAGCAGCCACCCCTGGGGGATCACAGGGGGCGTAGGTCAGCCCCAGCATTTT
CDR3 protein: CASSHPWGITGGVGQPQHF
clone size: .
D gene: TRBD1
V gene: TRBV4-1
J gene: TRBJ1-5

CDR3 DNA: TGTGCCAGCTCAGCTAGCACAGATACGCAGTATTTT
CDR3 protein: CASSASTDTQYF
clone size: .
D gene: .
V gene: TRBV18
J gene: TRBJ2-3

CDR3 DNA: TGTGCCAGCAGCTTCAGCGGCAGCTCCTACAATGAGCAGTTCTTC
CDR3 protein: CASSFSGSSYNEQFF
clone size: .
D gene: .
V gene: TRBV7-2
J gene: TRBJ2-1

CDR3 DNA: TGTGCCAGCCACAGGGGGCGTTCCTACAATGAGCAGTTCTTC
CDR3 protein: CASHRGRSYNEQFF
clone size: .
D gene: TRBD1
V gene: TRBV28
J gene: TRBJ2-1

CDR3 DNA: TGTGCCAGCAGTCCGGGACAGGGAAACAATCAGCCCCAGCATTTT
CDR3 protein: CASSPGQGNNQPQHF
clone size: .
D gene: TRBD1
V gene: TRBV2
J gene: TRBJ1-5

CDR3 DNA: TGTGCCAGCAGGCGGGATACCGAGCAGTACTTC
CDR3 protein: CASRRDTEQYF
clone size: .
D gene: .
V gene: TRBV27
J gene: TRBJ2-7

CDR3 DNA: TGTGCCAGCAGGGTCAGGGTATACGAGCAGTTCTTC
CDR3 protein: CASRVRVYEQFF
clone size: .
D gene: .
V gene: TRBV2
J gene: TRBJ2-1

CDR3 DNA: TGTGCCAGCAGCCCGAGGGGAGCGGGCACAGATACGCAGTATTTT
CDR3 protein: CASSPRGAGTDTQYF
clone size: .
D gene: .
V gene: TRBV7-9
J gene: TRBJ2-3

CDR3 DNA: TGTGCCAGCAGCGGGGACGAATATCAGCCCCAGCATTTT
CDR3 protein: CASSGDEYQPQHF
clone size: few
D gene: .
V gene: TRBV2
J gene: TRBJ1-5

CDR3 DNA: TGTGCCAGCAGCTCAAGCTTAACAGGGATTTATAACGAGCAGTACTTC
CDR3 protein: CASSSSLTGIYNEQYF
clone size: once
D gene: .
V gene: TRBV11-2
J gene: TRBJ2-7

CDR3 DNA: TGTGCCAGTAGTATAGATGAGGGTCAGACCCAGTACTTC
CDR3 protein: CASSIDEGQTQYF
clone size: once
D gene: .
V gene: TRBV19
J gene: TRBJ2-5

CDR3 DNA: TGCAGCGCGAGCCCCAGGGCAGATACGCAGTATTTT
CDR3 protein: CSASPRADTQYF
clone size: .
D gene: .
V gene: TRBV29-1
J gene: TRBJ2-3

CDR3 DNA: TGTGCCAGCAACGAACGGAGGGACACCGGGGAGCTGTTTTTT
CDR3 protein: CASNERRDTGELFF
clone size: .
D gene: .
V gene: TRBV6-5
J gene: TRBJ2-2

CDR3 DNA: TGTGCCAGCAGCTTAGAGGGGCTGACTAGGGATGAGCAGTTCTTC
CDR3 protein: CASSLEGLTRDEQFF
clone size: .
D gene: .
V gene: TRBV7-9
J gene: TRBJ2-1

CDR3 DNA: TGTGCCAGCAGTGAAAAAGGCGGGGAGACCCAGTACTTC
CDR3 protein: CASSEKGGETQYF
clone size: .
D gene: .
V gene: TRBV25-1
J gene: TRBJ2-5

CDR3 DNA: TGTGCCAGCGAGGGACTTTTAGTAGGAAAACTGTTTTTT
CDR3 protein: CASEGLLVGKLFF
clone size: .
D gene: .
V gene: TRBV7-9
J gene: TRBJ1-4

CDR3 DNA: TGCAGTTCACAGATCGAGACCCAGTACTTC
CDR3 protein: CSSQIETQYF
clone size: .
D gene: .
V gene: TRBV20-1
J gene: TRBJ2-5

CDR3 DNA: TGCAGCGTTGAAGATCGTGTGTCGATCGGGACCGGGGAGCTGTTTTTT
CDR3 protein: CSVEDRVSIGTGELFF
clone size: .
D gene: .
V gene: TRBV29-1
J gene: TRBJ2-2

CDR3 DNA: TGCGCCAGCAGTGAGACAGGGCCTGGAAACACCATATATTTT
CDR3 protein: CASSETGPGNTIYF
clone size: once
D gene: .
V gene: TRBV10-2
J gene: TRBJ1-3

CDR3 DNA: TGTGCCAGCAGCCCTACTAGCGCGGGCGGGGAGCTGTTTTTT
CDR3 protein: CASSPTSAGGELFF
clone size: few
D gene: TRBD2
V gene: TRBV7-2
J gene: TRBJ2-2

CDR3 DNA: TGTGCCACCAGCAGGGCTACAACCGAGCAGTTCTTC
CDR3 protein: CATSRATTEQFF
clone size: .
D gene: .
V gene: TRBV15
J gene: TRBJ2-1